The entry that follows covers one T cell receptor beta chain sequence. Antigen specificity is unknown. Trimming cost V 3 bases and J 0 bases, with 10 bases left between them. Germline CDR1 is LNHDA and CDR2 is SQIVND (reference sequence). The CDR3 is 15 amino acids. Data came from immunoSEQ multiplex PCR; TCRdb stores just in-frame clones and leaves some out. The data hold hundreds of thousands of clones, with 96% observed a single time. The data belong to a study of shared clonotypes between healthy human individuals. Overall study context: Each donor's CD4 naive and CD4 memory cells filled three plates apiece, CD8 naive two, and CD8 memory one.

Broader study findings: Memory subsets had estimated richness that was generally smaller than that of naive subsets.

The chain recombines TRBV19 with TRBJ2-3; D is possibly TRBD1 (6 bases). This clonotype was sampled from a woman younger than 45 in good health. Specimen: naive CD4+ T cells sorted from blood. Subset specified: CD45RA+ positively selected. Here the CDR3 DNA reads TGTGCCAGTAGTATTTGGCAGGGGAGCACAGATACGCAGTATTTT. This translates into CASSIWQGSTDTQYF.